The 32 T cell receptor beta chains below were found in one sample sequenced in a study of blood T cell repertoires in COVID-19. The table came from immunoSEQ multiplex PCR; TCRdb's copy has only in-frame clones and leaves some out. The data contain 150,000 to 200,000 clones, over 70% of them singletons. The specimen was PBMCs or T cells enriched from blood (not recorded which). These receptors originate from a man aged 45-65 years who had recovered from COVID-19.

The rearrangement links TRBV28 to TRBJ2-7; possibly TRBD1 for D (6 bases). Germline V lookup: CDR1 MDHEN, CDR2 SYDVKM. The CDR3 extends over 15 amino acids. Trimming shortened V by 3 bases and J by 4 bases, and 16 bases separated the two germline ends. The CDR3, as DNA: TGTGCCAGCAGTTTTCCCCCCGGGACACATTACGAGCAGTACTTC. It translates to CASSFPPGTHYEQYF.

The V call is TRBV5-1, the J call TRBJ2-1, with 10 positions matching TRBD2. Germline CDR1 is SGHRS and CDR2 is YFSETQ. The junction had 8 bases not matched to a gene; V was cut back by 6 bases and J by 8 bases. This CDR3 has 14 amino acids. This CDR3 reads CASTGTSVIDEQFF. The CDR3 nucleotides read TGCGCCAGCACCGGGACTAGCGTTATTGATGAGCAGTTCTTC.

The chain recombines TRBV2 with TRBJ2-5, with D uncertain. The CDR3 extends over 15 amino acids. The V end was cut by 0 bases, the J end by 4 bases, with 12 bases between. The V gene's germline CDR1 is SNHLY and CDR2 FYNNEI. Here the CDR3 reads CASSEARNSGETQYF. The CDR3 nucleotides are TGTGCCAGCAGTGAAGCCCGGAACAGTGGAGAGACCCAGTACTTC.

J is TRBJ1-2 and V is TRBV10-3, with 7 bases fitting TRBD1. The CDR3 spans 14 residues. After removal of 2 bases from V and 4 bases from J, the junction contained 4 bases not matched to a gene. The germline gives CDR1 ENHRY, CDR2 SYGVKD. CDR3 residues: CAISENRGLYGYTF. The CDR3, as DNA: TGTGCCATCAGTGAGAACAGGGGCCTCTATGGCTACACCTTC.

The chain combines TRBV18 with TRBJ1-6, with 7 bases lining up with TRBD1. This CDR3 contains 15 residues. With V trimmed by 6 bases and J by 7 bases, 9 bases remained unmatched. Germline V gene data show CDR1 as KGHSH and CDR2 as LQKENI. CDR3 coding DNA: TGTGCCAGCTCGGCGGCGACAGGGTCAAATTCACCCCTCCACTTT. It is translated as CASSAATGSNSPLHF.

The count of this clone is one. The chain links TRBV11-3 to TRBJ2-1; 7 nucleotides line up with TRBD1. This CDR3 is built from 13 residues. V dropped 5 bases and J dropped 6; count of bases not matched to a gene: 4. The germline V gene encodes CDR1 SGHNT and CDR2 YENEEA. The CDR3 protein is CASSRDRSNEQFF. The CDR3 DNA sequence: TGTGCCAGCAGCCGGGACAGAAGCAATGAGCAGTTCTTC.

V and J are TRBV5-6 and TRBJ1-5; 8 bases line up with TRBD1. CDR1 and CDR2 (germline): SGHDT, YYEEEE. CDR3 length equals 15 residues. V trimming: 1 base; J trimming: 5 bases; junction bases outside the gene matches: 5. CDR3 residues: CASSLSGGPYQPQHF. For the CDR3, the DNA is TGTGCCAGCAGCTTGTCAGGGGGCCCCTATCAGCCCCAGCATTTT. The whole variable domain, filled in from reference TRBV5-6 and TRBJ1-5, reads DAGVTQSPTHLIKTRGQQVTLRCSPKSGHDTVSWYQQALGQGPQFIFQYYEEEERQRGNFPDRFSGHQFPNYSSELNVNALLLGDSALYLCASSLSGGPYQPQHFGDGTRLSIL.

Only one count was recorded for this clone. Other DNA sequences in the sample encode the same CDR3. The chain has TRBV7-3 and TRBJ1-1; D perhaps matches TRBD1 (6 bases). The CDR3 length is 14 residues. Germline CDR1 SGHTA, CDR2 FQGTGA. Deletions cut 2 bases from V and 2 bases from J, with 9 bases between. In DNA form, the CDR3 reads TGTGCCAGCAGCTTAGGCAGGGGAAACACTGAAGCTTTCTTT. Its protein is CASSLGRGNTEAFF.

V usage is TRBV18 and J usage is TRBJ1-3, with 7 bases lining up with TRBD1. The V gene's germline CDR1 is KGHSH and CDR2 LQKENI. This CDR3 has 15 amino acids. V lost 3 bases and J lost 0; bases outside the gene matches: 2. In DNA form, the CDR3 reads TGTGCCAGCTCACCTGGACAGGTCTCTGGAAACACCATATATTTT. Its translation: CASSPGQVSGNTIYF.

This clone appeared a few times. The chain recombines TRBV5-5 with TRBJ2-7, with a possible D match to TRBD1 (6 bases). This CDR3 spans 13 amino acids. V lost 0 bases to trimming and J lost 3 bases, with 7 bases between them. Germline lookup yields CDR1 SGHKS and CDR2 YYEKEE (reference sequence). The CDR3 loop is CASSLVRGYEQYF. CDR3 DNA sequence: TGTGCCAGCAGCTTGGTCAGGGGCTACGAGCAGTACTTC. The full variable domain, its missing parts supplied by reference TRBV5-5 and TRBJ2-7, is DAGVTQSPTHLIKTRGQQVTLRCSPISGHKSVSWYQQVLGQGPQFIFQYYEKEERGRGNFPDRFSARQFPNYSSELNVNALLLGDSALYLCASSLVRGYEQYFGPGTRLTVT.

V usage is TRBV28 and J usage is TRBJ1-1; D call uncertain. The germline gives CDR1 MDHEN, CDR2 SYDVKM. The CDR3 sequence is 13 residues long. With 6 bases removed from V and 7 bases from J, the gap between germline ends came to 15 bases. The CDR3 region has the DNA TGTGCCAGCAGAAAACAGCTATTCAGTGAAGCTTTCTTT. Its translation: CASRKQLFSEAFF.

The CDR3 reads CASSFGGGTNTGELFF. As DNA, the CDR3 is TGTGCCAGCAGTTTTGGGGGCGGAACGAACACCGGGGAGCTGTTTTTT. The chain joins TRBV28 to TRBJ2-2; D is possibly TRBD1 (6 bases). The CDR3 spans 16 residues. CDR1 MDHEN and CDR2 SYDVKM come from the germline V gene. Trimming took 3 bases from V and 0 from J, leaving 11 bases between them.

This chain connects TRBV18 to TRBJ1-1; 9 bases map to TRBD1. The junction had 5 bases not matched to a gene; V was cut back by 6 bases and J by 0 bases. There are 15 residues in the CDR3. Per germline, CDR1 KGHSH and CDR2 LQKENI. In DNA, the CDR3 is TGTGCCAGCTCTCTAGGACAGGGGATGAACACTGAAGCTTTCTTT. Translation gives CASSLGQGMNTEAFF.

The gene calls are TRBV7-2 and TRBJ1-6; D unresolved. The CDR3 contains 12 residues. Per germline, CDR1 SGHTA and CDR2 FQGNSA. The ends were cut back, 3 bases at V and 7 bases at J, with 4 bases in the middle. The CDR3 region is CASSFRNSPLHF. The CDR3 nucleotides read TGTGCCAGCAGCTTCCGGAATTCACCCCTCCACTTT.

This sequence joins TRBV5-4 and TRBJ1-3; D remains unclear. The ends were cut back, 3 bases at V and 3 bases at J, with 7 bases in the middle. Germline lookup yields CDR1 SGHNT and CDR2 YYREEE (reference sequence). This CDR3 is built from 13 residues. The CDR3 nucleotides read TGTGCCAGCAGCTCTCGGGGTGGAAACACCATATATTTT. It specifies CASSSRGGNTIYF.

The chain employs TRBV7-6 and TRBJ1-6, with 8 nucleotides matching TRBD1. Germline V lookup: CDR1 SGHVS, CDR2 FNYEAQ. The CDR3 loop spans 15 amino acids. The J segment lost 5 bases and the V segment lost 5 bases, leaving 5 bases of the junction unmatched. Here the CDR3 DNA reads TGTGCCAGCAGCGCGACAGGGGTTGATAATTCACCCCTCCACTTT. Its protein is CASSATGVDNSPLHF.

The genes are TRBV6-1 and TRBJ1-2; D possibly corresponds to TRBD1 (5 bases). The V and J ends lost 0 bases and 3 bases respectively, with 11 bases between them. The length of the CDR3 is 15 residues. Germline CDR1 reads MNHNS; CDR2 reads SASEGT. CDR3 bases: TGTGCCAGCAGTGAAGCGCTTCAGGGCTACTATGGCTACACCTTC. It specifies CASSEALQGYYGYTF.

The chain carries TRBV28 and TRBJ1-2, with 9 bases matching TRBD1. There are 14 residues in the CDR3. The junction had 4 bases not matched to a gene; V was cut back by 4 bases and J by 4 bases. CDR1 and CDR2 (germline): MDHEN, SYDVKM. CDR3 in DNA: TGTGCCAGCAGTTCACAGGGGGCAGGCTATGGCTACACCTTC. It codes for CASSSQGAGYGYTF.

J is TRBJ1-4 and V is TRBV9, with 7 bases lining up with TRBD1. Trimming took 4 bases from V and 5 from J; bases not matched to a gene: 14. This CDR3 has 17 amino acids. Germline V CDR1 and CDR2: SGDLS, YYNGEE. The CDR3 DNA reads TGTGCCAGCAGCACAGGGACAGACCCAGCTCCCAATGAAAAACTGTTTTTT. It translates to CASSTGTDPAPNEKLFF.

A few counts support this clone. V is TRBV5-6 and J is TRBJ1-2; 7 nucleotides line up with TRBD1. Trimming at V came to 0 bases and at J to 5 bases, leaving 7 bases not matched to a gene. This CDR3 has 15 amino acids. CDR1 is SGHDT and CDR2 is YYEEEE in the germline V gene. The CDR3 bases are TGTGCCAGCAGCTTGGTTGACAGGGTCGAATATGGCTACACCTTC. The encoded protein is CASSLVDRVEYGYTF.

The rearrangement links TRBV4-1 to TRBJ1-1; possible D gene TRBD1, 6 bases. CDR3 length: 15 residues. V shed 1 base and J shed 5 bases, with 14 bases lying between them. Germline-derived CDR1 and CDR2 are MGHRA and YSYEKL. The CDR3 sequence is CASSQVHRADTEAFF. In DNA, the CDR3 is TGCGCCAGCAGCCAAGTACACAGGGCCGATACTGAAGCTTTCTTT.

This clone was seen only once. The chain carries TRBV11-3 and TRBJ2-1, with D possibly matching TRBD2 (6 bases). Looked up from germline, CDR1 is SGHNT and CDR2 is YENEEA. The CDR3 runs 15 residues. Between the trimmed V and J ends, which lost 1 base and 0 bases, there was a span of 7 bases. The CDR3 reads CASSLGRASYNEQFF. In DNA form, the CDR3 reads TGTGCCAGCAGCTTAGGGAGGGCCTCCTACAATGAGCAGTTCTTC. Looking up the rest from reference TRBV11-3 and TRBJ2-1 gives the full variable domain: EAGVVQSPRYKIIEKKQPVAFWCNPISGHNTLYWYLQNLGQGPELLIRYENEEAVDDSQLPKDRFSAERLKGVDSTLKIQPAELGDSAVYLCASSLGRASYNEQFFGPGTRLTVL.

This clone was picked up a small number of times. The chain combines TRBV10-3 with TRBJ1-2; D is undetermined. The V end was cut by 7 bases, the J end by 7 bases, with 13 bases between. The CDR3 loop spans 12 amino acids. CDR1 and CDR2 (germline): ENHRY, SYGVKD. The CDR3 here is CAIKSAFSGYTF. The CDR3 nucleotides read TGTGCCATCAAGTCCGCCTTTAGTGGCTACACCTTC.

The chain couples TRBV27 to TRBJ1-5, with 7 bases matching TRBD1. The CDR3 is 15 residues long. The germline CDR1 and CDR2 sequences are MNHEY and SMNVEV (reference sequence). J lost 6 bases, V lost 2 bases, and 7 bases had no gene match. The CDR3: CASSLEAGGLQPQHF. In nucleotides, the CDR3 is TGTGCCAGCAGTTTAGAGGCAGGGGGACTTCAGCCCCAGCATTTT.

DNA for the CDR3: TGTGCCACCAGTGAGGAATTCGGAGGGGAGCAGTACTTC. This codes for CATSEEFGGEQYF. The chain carries TRBV24-1 and TRBJ2-7, with a tentative D call TRBD2 (6 bases). There are 13 residues in the CDR3. Trimming shortened V by 4 bases and J by 7 bases, and 13 bases separated the two germline ends. In germline, CDR1 is KGHDR, CDR2 SFDVKD.

This chain joins TRBV5-8 and TRBJ2-3, with 8 nucleotides matching TRBD1. V shed 2 bases and J 2 bases; nucleotides not matched to a gene: 4. This CDR3 spans 15 amino acids. The V gene's germline CDR1 is SGHTS and CDR2 YDEGEE. The DNA for the CDR3 is TGTGCCAGCAGCTTTAACAGGGGGATCACAGATACGCAGTATTTT. As protein: CASSFNRGITDTQYF.

The chain couples TRBV28 to TRBJ2-5; 11 bases are shared with TRBD2. The trim removed 4 bases at V and 0 bases at J, leaving 7 bases unmatched. The germline CDR1 and CDR2 sequences are MDHEN and SYDVKM. The CDR3 loop spans 17 amino acids. The DNA for the CDR3 is TGTGCCAGCAGTTCCCTAGCTAGCGGGGGGTACCAAGAGACCCAGTACTTC. It is translated as CASSSLASGGYQETQYF.

The gene calls are TRBV7-2 and TRBJ2-7; possible D gene TRBD2, 7 bases. With 1 base removed from V and 2 bases from J, the gap between germline ends came to 12 bases. CDR3 length: 15 residues. From germline, CDR1 is SGHTA and CDR2 FQGNSA. CDR3 in DNA: TGTGCCAGCAGCTTAGAAGGGGGGGCCGCCTACGAGCAGTACTTC. Translating gives CASSLEGGAAYEQYF.

The chain employs TRBV4-1 and TRBJ1-5; D not certain. Per the germline V gene, CDR1 is MGHRA and CDR2 is YSYEKL. The CDR3 is made up of 18 amino acids. V lost 3 bases to trimming and J lost 0 bases, with 18 bases between them. Here the CDR3 DNA reads TGCGCCAGCAGCCACGACCTGGGAGGCGTCCTTAGCAATCAGCCCCAGCATTTT. Translation: CASSHDLGGVLSNQPQHF.

The gene calls are TRBV11-1 and TRBJ2-2, with a weak D call TRBD1 (6 bases). Deletions cut 5 bases from V and 2 bases from J, with 15 bases between. The CDR3 runs to 16 residues. Germline values: CDR1 SGHAT, CDR2 FQDESV (reference sequence). This CDR3 reads CASSGDRDKNTGELFF. CDR3 nucleotide sequence: TGTGCCAGCAGCGGGGACCGGGACAAAAACACCGGGGAGCTGTTTTTT.

The chain combines TRBV5-1 with TRBJ2-3; 7 bases align to TRBD2. Germline values: CDR1 SGHRS, CDR2 YFSETQ. V lost 4 bases and J lost 0; bases outside the gene matches: 5. The CDR3 consists of 15 residues. The CDR3 is CASSIGLGSTDTQYF. CDR3 coding DNA: TGCGCCAGCAGCATCGGACTAGGGAGCACAGATACGCAGTATTTT. The complete variable domain, with remaining parts taken from reference TRBV5-1 and TRBJ2-3, reads KAGVTQTPRYLIKTRGQQVTLSCSPISGHRSVSWYQQTPGQGLQFLFEYFSETQRNKGNFPGRFSGRQFSNSRSEMNVSTLELGDSALYLCASSIGLGSTDTQYFGPGTRLTVL.

This rearrangement joins TRBV5-1 to TRBJ1-5; D gene ambiguous. Per the germline V gene, CDR1 is SGHRS and CDR2 is YFSETQ. The CDR3 covers 15 residues. V was clipped by 0 bases and J by 0 bases, with 7 bases between them. This CDR3 is CASSLGEPSNQPQHF. The CDR3 region has the DNA TGCGCCAGCAGCTTGGGAGAACCTAGCAATCAGCCCCAGCATTTT.